This section outlines one T cell receptor beta chain sequence together with its context. Its matching antigen is unknown. Here immunoSEQ multiplex PCR was the method, and the copy in TCRdb shows in-frame clones only, minus some. The table has tens of thousands of clones, less than 90% seen once; the top ten hold roughly 7%. The source of the sample is a study of T cell responses to AZD1222 COVID-19 vaccine. General study findings and limits: White British donors predominated, females outnumbered males, and clonal diversity was possibly underestimated.

V was shortened by 3 bases and J by 0 bases, with 11 bases between the two germline ends. CDR1 LNHDA and CDR2 SQIVND come from the germline V gene (reference sequence). This CDR3 has 16 amino acids. This clonotype originated in an adult in good health. The chain couples TRBV19 to TRBJ2-2; possible D gene TRBD1, 6 bases. The source material was peripheral blood, sampled on day 0 of AZD1222 vaccination. CDR3 in amino acids: CASSMWGRANTGELFF. The DNA of the CDR3 is TGTGCCAGTAGTATGTGGGGGCGGGCGAACACCGGGGAGCTGTTTTTT.